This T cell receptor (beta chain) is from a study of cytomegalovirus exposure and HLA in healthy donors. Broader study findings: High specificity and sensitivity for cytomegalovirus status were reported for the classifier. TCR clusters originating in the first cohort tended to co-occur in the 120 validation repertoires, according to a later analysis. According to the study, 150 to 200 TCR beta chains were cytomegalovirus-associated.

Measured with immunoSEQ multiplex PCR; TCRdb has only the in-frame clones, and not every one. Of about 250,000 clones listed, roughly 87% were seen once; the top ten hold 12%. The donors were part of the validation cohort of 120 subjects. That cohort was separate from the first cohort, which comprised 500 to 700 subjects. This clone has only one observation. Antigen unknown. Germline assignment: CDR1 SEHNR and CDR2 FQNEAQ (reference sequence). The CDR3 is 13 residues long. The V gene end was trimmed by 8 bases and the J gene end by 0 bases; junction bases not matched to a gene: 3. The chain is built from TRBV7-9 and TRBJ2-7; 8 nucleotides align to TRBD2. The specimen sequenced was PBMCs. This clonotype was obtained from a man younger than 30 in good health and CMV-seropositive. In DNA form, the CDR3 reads TGTGCCAGCTCCGGGGGGGGCTCCTACGAGCAGTACTTC. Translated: CASSGGGSYEQYF. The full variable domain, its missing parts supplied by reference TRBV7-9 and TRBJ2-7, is DTGVSQNPRHKITKRGQNVTFRCDPISEHNRLYWYRQTLGQGPEFLTYFQNEAQLEKSRLLSDRFSAERPKGSFSTLEIQRTEQGDSAMYLCASSGGGSYEQYFGPGTRLTVT.